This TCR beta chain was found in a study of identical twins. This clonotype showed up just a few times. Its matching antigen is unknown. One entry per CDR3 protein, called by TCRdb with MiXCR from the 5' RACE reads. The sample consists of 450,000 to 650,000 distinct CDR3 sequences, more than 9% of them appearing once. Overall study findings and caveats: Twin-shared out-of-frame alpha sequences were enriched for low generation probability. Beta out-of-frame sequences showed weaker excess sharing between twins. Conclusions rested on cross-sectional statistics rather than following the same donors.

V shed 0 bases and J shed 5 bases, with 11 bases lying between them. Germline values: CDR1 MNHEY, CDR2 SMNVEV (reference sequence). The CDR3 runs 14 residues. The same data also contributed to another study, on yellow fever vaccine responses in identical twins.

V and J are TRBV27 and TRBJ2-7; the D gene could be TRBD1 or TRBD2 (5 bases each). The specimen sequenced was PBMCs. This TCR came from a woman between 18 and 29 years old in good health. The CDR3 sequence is CASSLSIRGDEQYF. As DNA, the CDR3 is TGTGCCAGCAGTTTATCGATCCGGGGCGACGAGCAGTACTTC.